This TCR beta chain was captured in a study of blood T cell repertoires in COVID-19. Authors' data handling: It was from reference gene primer amplification that nucleated cell counts were estimated. Clones were sequenced by immunoSEQ multiplex PCR, and TCRdb holds only the in-frame ones, with some missing. V, J and clone size are those of that table, while D and trimming were read from the DNA. The sample lists 35,000 to 50,000 clones; roughly 85% were seen once. Trimming took 8 bases from V and 0 from J, leaving 17 bases between them. The CDR3 runs to 15 residues. Looked up from germline, CDR1 is MNHEY and CDR2 is SVGAGI.

This rearrangement joins TRBV6-5 to TRBJ2-7, with D uncertain. What was sequenced was peripheral blood. The clonotype originates from a man in his sixties with acute or convalescent COVID-19. The CDR3 DNA sequence: TGTGCCAGCCGAAAAGGAGCTACGAGCTCCTACGAGCAGTACTTC. It is translated as CASRKGATSSYEQYF.